The clone carrying this TCR beta chain was counted a single time. The CDR3 extends over 14 amino acids. The sample comes from a study of blood T cell repertoires in COVID-19. Overall study context: Whether acute or convalescent, the COVID-19 samples came from the United States, Italy and Spain. T cells, B-cell-depleted T cells, or PBMCs provided the cDNA or gDNA that served as material.

Sequencing was performed with immunoSEQ multiplex PCR; in TCRdb, only in-frame clones are kept and a portion is missing. This sample has 9,500 to 13,000 clones; 70% to 90% occur once, and the top ten carry about 13%. The chain uses TRBV21-1 and TRBJ2-2; the table's D call, TRBD2, was not checked against the DNA. TRBV21-1 is tagged as a pseudogene. Material: peripheral blood. The TCR comes from a human donor in a cohort sampled during active COVID-19. CDR3 sequence: CASGGLANTGELFF. The CDR3 DNA reads TGTGCCAGCGGAGGACTAGCGAACACCGGGGAGCTGTTTTTT.